This T cell receptor beta chain came from a study of identical twins. Germline CDR1 SGHRS, CDR2 YFSETQ. CDR3 length: 16 amino acids. Trimming removed 4 bases from V and 2 bases from J, with 18 bases in between. In its sample, this clonotype was seen once. MiXCR, applied by TCRdb to the 5' RACE reads, yields one record per CDR3 protein. This sample has about 530,000 distinct CDR3 sequences; around 15% occur once, and the top ten carry about 0.47%. The same data also went into a second study, on yellow fever vaccine responses in identical twins.

Sequenced sample: CD4+ T cells sorted from blood. This sequence joins TRBV5-1 and TRBJ1-2; D perhaps matches TRBD1 (6 bases). This TCR was sampled from a woman under 30 in good health. The CDR3 sequence: CASSSGTPAGNYGYTF. DNA of the CDR3: TGCGCCAGCAGCAGCGGGACACCCGCGGGAAACTATGGCTACACCTTC.